This T cell receptor (beta chain) was retrieved from a study of blood T cell repertoires in COVID-19. Study overall: T cells, B-cell-depleted T cells, or PBMCs supplied cDNA or gDNA.

This CDR3 is built from 16 residues. CDR1 and CDR2 from the germline V gene are MNHNY and SVGAGI (reference sequence). V gave up 2 bases and J gave up 0 bases, with 11 bases separating them. In the original workflow: Reference gene primer amplification yielded estimated nucleated cell counts. Using immunoSEQ multiplex PCR, the repertoire was profiled, and TCRdb retains in-frame clones only, with some absent. V, J and clone size derive from that table, while D and trimming were established from the DNA sequence. The sample yields about 160,000 clones, roughly 84% seen once. The clonotype was recovered from a woman older than 75 with active or convalescent COVID-19. The chain links TRBV6-6 to TRBJ1-5, with D unresolved. Material for sequencing was peripheral blood. In DNA, the CDR3 is TGTGCCAGCAGTTACGCAGATAACTATAGCAATCAGCCCCAGCATTTT. Translating it yields CASSYADNYSNQPQHF.